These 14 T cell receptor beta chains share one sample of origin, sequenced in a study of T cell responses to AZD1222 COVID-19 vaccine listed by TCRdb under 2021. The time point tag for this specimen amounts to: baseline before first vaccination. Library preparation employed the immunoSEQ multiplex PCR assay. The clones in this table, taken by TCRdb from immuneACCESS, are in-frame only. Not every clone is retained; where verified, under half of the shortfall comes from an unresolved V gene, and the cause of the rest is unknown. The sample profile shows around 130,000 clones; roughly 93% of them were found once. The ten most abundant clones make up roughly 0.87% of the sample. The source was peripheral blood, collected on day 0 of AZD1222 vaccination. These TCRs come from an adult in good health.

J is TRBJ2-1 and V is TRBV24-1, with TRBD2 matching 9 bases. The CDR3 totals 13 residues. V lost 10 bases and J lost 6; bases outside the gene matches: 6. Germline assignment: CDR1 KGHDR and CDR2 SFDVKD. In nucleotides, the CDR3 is TGTGCCACGGCAGCGGGGGGTTTCAATGAGCAGTTCTTC. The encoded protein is CATAAGGFNEQFF.

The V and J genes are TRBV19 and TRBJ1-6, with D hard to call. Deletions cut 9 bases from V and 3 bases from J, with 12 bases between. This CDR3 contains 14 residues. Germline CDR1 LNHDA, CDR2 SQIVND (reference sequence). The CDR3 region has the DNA TGTGCCAGCCATCAGACGGACTATAATTCACCCCTCCACTTT. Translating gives CASHQTDYNSPLHF.

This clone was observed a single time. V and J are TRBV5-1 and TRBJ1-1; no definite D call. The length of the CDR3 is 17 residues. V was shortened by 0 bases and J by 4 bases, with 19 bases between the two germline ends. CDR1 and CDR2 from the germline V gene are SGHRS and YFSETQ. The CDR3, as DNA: TGCGCCAGCAGCTTGGCTGCGGGCAGGCTGAGTGGCACTGAAGCTTTCTTT. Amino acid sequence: CASSLAAGRLSGTEAFF.

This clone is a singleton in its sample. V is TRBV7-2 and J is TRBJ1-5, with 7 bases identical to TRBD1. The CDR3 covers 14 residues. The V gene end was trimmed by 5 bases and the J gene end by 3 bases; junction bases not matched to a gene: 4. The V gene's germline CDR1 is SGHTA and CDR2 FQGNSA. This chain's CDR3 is CASSQGQFNQPQHF. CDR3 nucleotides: TGTGCCAGCAGCCAGGGACAGTTCAATCAGCCCCAGCATTTT.

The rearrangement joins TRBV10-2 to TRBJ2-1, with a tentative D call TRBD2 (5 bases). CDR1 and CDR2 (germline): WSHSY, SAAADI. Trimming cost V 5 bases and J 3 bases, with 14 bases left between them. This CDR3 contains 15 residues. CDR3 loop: CASSRPGTDYNEQFF. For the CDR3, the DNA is TGCGCCAGCAGTCGTCCGGGAACAGACTACAATGAGCAGTTCTTC.

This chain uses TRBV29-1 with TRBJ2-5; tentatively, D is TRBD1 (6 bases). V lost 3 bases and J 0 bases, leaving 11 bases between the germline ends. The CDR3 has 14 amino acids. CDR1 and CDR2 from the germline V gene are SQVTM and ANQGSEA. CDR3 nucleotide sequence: TGCAGCGTTGACAGGGGCAGGGACCAAGAGACCCAGTACTTC. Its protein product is CSVDRGRDQETQYF.

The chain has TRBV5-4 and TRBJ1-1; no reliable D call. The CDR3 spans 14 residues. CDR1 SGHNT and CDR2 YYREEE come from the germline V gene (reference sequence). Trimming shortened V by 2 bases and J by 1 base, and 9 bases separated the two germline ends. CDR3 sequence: CASSFGGGNTEAFF. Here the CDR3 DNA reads TGTGCCAGCAGCTTTGGCGGTGGGAACACTGAAGCTTTCTTT.

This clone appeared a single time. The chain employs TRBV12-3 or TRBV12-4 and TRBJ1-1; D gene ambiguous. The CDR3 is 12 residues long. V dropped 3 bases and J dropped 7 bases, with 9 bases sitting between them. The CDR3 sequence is CASSLSGVEAFF. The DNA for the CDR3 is TGTGCCAGCAGTTTGTCAGGCGTTGAAGCTTTCTTT.

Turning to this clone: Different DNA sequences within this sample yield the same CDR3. The CDR3 protein is CASRAGTGAYEQYF. The DNA for the CDR3 is TGTGCCAGCAGGGCCGGGACAGGGGCCTACGAGCAGTACTTC. V gene TRBV6-6 combines with J gene TRBJ2-7; 10 bases line up with TRBD1. The CDR3 runs to 14 residues. The J segment lost 2 bases and the V segment lost 6 bases, leaving 4 bases of the junction unmatched. CDR1 is MNHNY and CDR2 is SVGAGI in the germline V gene (reference sequence).

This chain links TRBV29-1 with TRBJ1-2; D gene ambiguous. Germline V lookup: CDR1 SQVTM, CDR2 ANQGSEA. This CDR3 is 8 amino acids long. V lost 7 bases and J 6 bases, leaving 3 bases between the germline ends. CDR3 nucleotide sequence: TGCAGCGGCGATGGCTACACCTTC. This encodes CSGDGYTF.

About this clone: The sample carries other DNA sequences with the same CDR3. CDR3 amino acids: CASSPGQGSTDTQYF. The CDR3 DNA sequence: TGTGCCAGCTCACCCGGACAGGGAAGCACAGATACGCAGTATTTT. The rearrangement joins TRBV18 to TRBJ2-3, with 8 bases aligning to TRBD1. The CDR3 is 15 residues long. Germline V lookup: CDR1 KGHSH, CDR2 LQKENI. Trimming cost V 3 bases and J 0 bases; bases outside gene matches: 2. The entire variable domain, with the rest obtained from reference TRBV18 and TRBJ2-3, is as follows: NAGVMQNPRHLVRRRGQEARLRCSPMKGHSHVYWYRQLPEEGLKFMVYLQKENIIDESGMPKERFSAEFPKEGPSILRIQQVVRGDSAAYFCASSPGQGSTDTQYFGPGTRLTVL.

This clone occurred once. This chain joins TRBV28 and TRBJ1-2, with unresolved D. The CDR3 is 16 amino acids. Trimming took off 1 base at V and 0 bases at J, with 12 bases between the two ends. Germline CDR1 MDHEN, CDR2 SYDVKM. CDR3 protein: CASSLSGSLANYGYTF. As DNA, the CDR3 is TGTGCCAGCAGTTTATCCGGCAGTCTAGCTAACTATGGCTACACCTTC.

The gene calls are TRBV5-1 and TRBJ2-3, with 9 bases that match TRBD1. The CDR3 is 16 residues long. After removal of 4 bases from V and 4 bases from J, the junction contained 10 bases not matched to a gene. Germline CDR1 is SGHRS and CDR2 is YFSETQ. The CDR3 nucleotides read TGCGCCAGCAGCCCACCGCGACAGGGGGTCCCAGATACGCAGTATTTT. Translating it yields CASSPPRQGVPDTQYF.

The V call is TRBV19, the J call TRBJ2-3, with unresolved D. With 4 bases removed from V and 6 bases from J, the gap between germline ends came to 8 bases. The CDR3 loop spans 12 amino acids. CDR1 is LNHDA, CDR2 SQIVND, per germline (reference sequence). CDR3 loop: CASSTPQDTQYF. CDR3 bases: TGTGCCAGTAGTACCCCCCAGGATACGCAGTATTTT.